These T cell receptor beta chains were read from a single sample in a study of OX40 agonist ivuxolimab in advanced cancers. Libraries were prepared by immunoSEQ multiplex PCR; TCRdb keeps only in-frame clonotypes and omits some of them. The sample contains about 75,000 clones, more than 90% of which appear only once. Here the sequenced sample was CD4+ or CD8+ T cells sorted from blood, taken in a trial of the OX40 agonist ivuxolimab. The receptors originated from an adult with an advanced solid tumor such as melanoma, head and neck, liver or kidney cancer. Both conserved end residues are part of each CDR3. D genes are given only for firm matches. Clone size is given for some rows only: seen once, a few or many times, or a class if the clone is expanded.

>TRBJ1-2|TRBV2|.|.
CASSRTAYGYTF
TGTGCCAGCAGTCGTACAGCTTATGGCTACACCTTC
>TRBJ2-5|TRBV5-1|TRBD1|.
CASSLWGQMEETQYF
TGCGCCAGCAGCTTATGGGGACAGATGGAAGAGACCCAGTACTTC
>TRBJ1-3|TRBV9|.|.
CASSVEAGAHGSGNTIYF
TGTGCCAGCAGCGTAGAGGCAGGCGCCCATGGCTCTGGAAACACCATATATTTT
>TRBJ1-3|TRBV2|.|.
CASMPQWGDTIYF
TGTGCCAGCATGCCCCAATGGGGGGACACCATATATTTT
>TRBJ2-7|TRBV21-1|.|.
CASTPETGGLYEQYF
TGTGCCAGCACCCCCGAGACTGGGGGGCTCTACGAGCAGTACTTC
>TRBJ2-2|TRBV5-4|.|.
CASSPSNTGELFF
TGTGCCAGCAGCCCCTCAAACACCGGGGAGCTGTTTTTT
>TRBJ2-2|TRBV7-2|.|.
CASSSLTGELFF
TGTGCCAGCAGCTCCCTCACCGGGGAGCTGTTTTTT
>TRBJ1-6|TRBV15|.|few
CATSRDKGSPLHF
TGTGCCACCAGCAGAGACAAAGGTTCACCCCTCCACTTT
>TRBJ2-7|TRBV2|.|.
CASSPHYEQYF
TGTGCCAGCAGCCCACACTACGAGCAGTACTTC
>TRBJ2-5|TRBV2|TRBD1|.
CASRDREVGTQYF
TGTGCCAGCAGGGACAGGGAGGTTGGGACCCAGTACTTC
>TRBJ1-4|TRBV6-6|.|.
CASSRGTTNEKLFF
TGTGCCAGCAGCCGAGGGACAACTAATGAAAAACTGTTTTTT
>TRBJ2-1|TRBV29-1|.|once
CSVEEGTRDEQFF
TGCAGCGTTGAGGAGGGGACTCGCGATGAGCAGTTCTTC
>TRBJ2-7|TRBV5-4|TRBD1|.
CASSQGQGRNYEQYF
TGTGCCAGCAGCCAGGGACAGGGTAGGAACTACGAGCAGTACTTC
>TRBJ1-5|TRBV28|TRBD1|.
CASSRLDRVWNQPQHF
TGTGCCAGCAGTCGCCTGGACAGGGTATGGAATCAGCCCCAGCATTTT
>TRBJ2-1|TRBV9|TRBD2|.
CASSAGSGTSGVYNEQFF
TGTGCCAGCAGCGCTGGAAGCGGGACTAGCGGAGTCTACAATGAGCAGTTCTTC
>TRBJ2-1|TRBV5-1|TRBD2|.
CASGELAGVGNEQFF
TGCGCCAGCGGGGAACTAGCGGGAGTTGGCAATGAGCAGTTCTTC